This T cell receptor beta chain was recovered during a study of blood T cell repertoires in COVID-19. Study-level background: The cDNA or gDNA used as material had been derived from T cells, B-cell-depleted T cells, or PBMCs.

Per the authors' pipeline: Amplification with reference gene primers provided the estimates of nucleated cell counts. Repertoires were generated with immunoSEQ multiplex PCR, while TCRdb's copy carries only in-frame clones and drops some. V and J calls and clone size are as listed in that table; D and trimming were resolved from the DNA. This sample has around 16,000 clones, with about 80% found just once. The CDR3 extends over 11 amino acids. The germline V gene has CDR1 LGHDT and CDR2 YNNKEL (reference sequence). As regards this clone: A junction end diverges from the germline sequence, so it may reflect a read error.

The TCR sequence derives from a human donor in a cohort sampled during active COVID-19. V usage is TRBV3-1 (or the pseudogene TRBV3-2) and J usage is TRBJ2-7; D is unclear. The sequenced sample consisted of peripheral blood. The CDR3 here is CASRLSCEQYF. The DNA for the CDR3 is TGTGCCAGCAGACTCTCCTGCGAGCAGTACTTC.